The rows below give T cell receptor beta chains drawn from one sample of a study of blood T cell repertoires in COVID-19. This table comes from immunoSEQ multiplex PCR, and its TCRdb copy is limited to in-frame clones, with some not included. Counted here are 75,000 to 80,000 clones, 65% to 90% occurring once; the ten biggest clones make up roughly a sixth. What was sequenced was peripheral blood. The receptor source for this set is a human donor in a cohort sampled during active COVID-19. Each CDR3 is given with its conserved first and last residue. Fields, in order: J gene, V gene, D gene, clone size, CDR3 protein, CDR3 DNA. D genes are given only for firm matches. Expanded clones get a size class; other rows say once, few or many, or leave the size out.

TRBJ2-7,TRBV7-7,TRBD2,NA,CASSPAGGYSYEQYF,TGTGCTAGCAGTCCAGCGGGGGGCTACTCCTACGAGCAGTACTTC
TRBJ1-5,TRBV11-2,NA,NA,CASSLSQDQPQHF,TGTGCCAGCAGCCTGTCACAGGATCAGCCCCAGCATTTT
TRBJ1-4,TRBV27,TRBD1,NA,CASSLLGTGFDEKLFF,TGTGCCAGCAGCCTTTTAGGGACAGGGTTTGATGAAAAACTGTTTTTT
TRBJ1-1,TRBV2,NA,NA,CASRSGGRFTEAFF,TGTGCCAGCAGGAGCGGGGGGCGATTTACTGAAGCTTTCTTT
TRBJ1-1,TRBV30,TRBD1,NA,CAWKVRGRSFGEAFF,TGTGCCTGGAAGGTCAGGGGGCGCAGTTTCGGTGAAGCTTTCTTT
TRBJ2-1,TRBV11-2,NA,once,CASSLDLGAEQFF,TGTGCCAGCAGCTTAGATCTTGGGGCAGAGCAGTTCTTC
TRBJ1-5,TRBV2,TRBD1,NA,CASRLGTVHNQPQHF,TGTGCCAGCAGACTCGGGACAGTGCATAATCAGCCCCAGCATTTT
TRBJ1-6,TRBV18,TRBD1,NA,CASSPTQGDSPLHF,TGTGCCAGCTCACCAACCCAGGGGGATTCACCCCTCCACTTT
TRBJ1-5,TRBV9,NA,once,CASSVGYSNQPQHF,TGTGCCAGCAGCGTAGGCTACAGCAATCAGCCCCAGCATTTT
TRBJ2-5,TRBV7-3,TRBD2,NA,CASSLVAGGVETQYF,TGTGCCAGCAGCTTAGTCGCGGGAGGTGTGGAGACCCAGTACTTC
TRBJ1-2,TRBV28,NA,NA,CASTSGGNGYTF,TGTGCCAGCACATCGGGAGGGAATGGCTACACCTTC
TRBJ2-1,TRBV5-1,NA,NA,CASSWTTAYNEQFF,TGCGCCAGCAGCTGGACTACAGCCTACAATGAGCAGTTCTTC
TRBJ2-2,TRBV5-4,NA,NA,CASSWDITVTGELFF,TGTGCCAGCAGCTGGGACATCACGGTCACCGGGGAGCTGTTTTTT
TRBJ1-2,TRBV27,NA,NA,CASSSLGANYGYTF,TGTGCCAGCAGTTCCCTGGGGGCGAACTATGGCTACACCTTC
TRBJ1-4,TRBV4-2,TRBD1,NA,CASSQELTGGFGANEKLFF,TGTGCCAGCAGCCAAGAATTAACAGGGGGCTTCGGGGCTAATGAAAAACTGTTTTTT
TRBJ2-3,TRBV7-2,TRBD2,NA,CASSPGLAGGPNTQYF,TGTGCCAGCAGCCCCGGACTAGCGGGAGGCCCAAATACGCAGTATTTT
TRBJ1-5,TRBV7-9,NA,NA,CASSLGEEWNSNQPQHF,TGTGCCAGCAGCTTAGGCGAGGAGTGGAATAGCAATCAGCCCCAGCATTTT
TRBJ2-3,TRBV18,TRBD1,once,CASSPPRDRGTDTQYF,TGTGCCAGCTCACCACCCCGGGACAGGGGAACAGATACGCAGTATTTT
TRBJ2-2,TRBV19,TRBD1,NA,CASSVGQGSVNTGELFF,TGTGCCAGTAGTGTTGGACAGGGCAGTGTCAACACCGGGGAGCTGTTTTTT
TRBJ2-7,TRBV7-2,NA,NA,CASSRGGGRYEQYF,TGTGCCAGCAGCAGGGGAGGGGGGCGGTACGAGCAGTACTTC
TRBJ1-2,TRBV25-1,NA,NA,CASSDQQGYYGYTF,TGTGCCAGCAGTGACCAACAGGGCTACTATGGCTACACCTTC
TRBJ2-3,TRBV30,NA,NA,CAWRLFTDTQYF,TGTGCCTGGAGGCTATTCACAGATACGCAGTATTTT
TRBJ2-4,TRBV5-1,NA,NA,CASSLGQGNIQYF,TGCGCCAGCAGCTTGGGGCAGGGGAACATTCAGTACTTC
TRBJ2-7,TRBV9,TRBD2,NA,CASSVGTRSYEQYF,TGTGCCAGCAGCGTAGGGACTAGATCCTACGAGCAGTACTTC
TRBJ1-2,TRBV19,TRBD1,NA,CASSVQGARGAGYTF,TGTGCCAGTAGTGTACAGGGGGCGCGCGGGGCTGGCTACACCTTC
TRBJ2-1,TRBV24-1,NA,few,CATSPTGNEQFF,TGTGCCACCAGCCCTACCGGCAATGAGCAGTTCTTC
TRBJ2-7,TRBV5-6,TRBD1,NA,CASSLYGTGVFHEQYF,TGTGCCAGCAGCTTATACGGGACAGGGGTATTCCACGAGCAGTACTTC
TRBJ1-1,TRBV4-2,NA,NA,CASSPDRTLNTEAFF,TGTGCCAGCAGCCCGGACCGGACACTCAACACTGAAGCTTTCTTT
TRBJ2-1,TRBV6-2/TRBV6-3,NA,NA,CASSYSGGPYNEQFF,TGTGCCAGCAGTTACTCGGGGGGGCCGTACAATGAGCAGTTCTTC
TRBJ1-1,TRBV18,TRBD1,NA,CASSPPGGGNTEAFF,TGTGCCAGCTCACCCCCAGGGGGCGGGAACACTGAAGCTTTCTTT
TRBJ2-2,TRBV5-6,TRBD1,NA,CASSLVGTGAINTGELFF,TGTGCCAGCAGCTTGGTTGGGACAGGAGCCATTAACACCGGGGAGCTGTTTTTT
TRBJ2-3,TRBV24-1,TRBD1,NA,CATSDLSTGGITDTQYF,TGTGCCACCAGTGATCTGTCGACAGGGGGCATCACAGATACGCAGTATTTT
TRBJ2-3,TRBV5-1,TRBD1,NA,CASSLWGQGVSDTQYF,TGCGCCAGCAGCTTGTGGGGACAGGGGGTATCAGATACGCAGTATTTT
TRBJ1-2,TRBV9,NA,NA,CASSVQQGVNYGYTF,TGTGCCAGCAGCGTTCAACAGGGTGTTAACTATGGCTACACCTTC
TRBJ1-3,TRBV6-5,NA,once,CASSTRDTGNTIYF,TGTGCCAGCAGTACCCGGGACACTGGAAACACCATATATTTT
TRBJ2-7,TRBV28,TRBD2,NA,CASSLPLRGVLAGVPYEQYF,TGTGCCAGCAGTTTACCCCTCAGAGGTGTCCTAGCGGGAGTGCCCTACGAGCAGTACTTC
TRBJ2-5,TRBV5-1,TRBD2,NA,CASSLFGLAGGETQYF,TGCGCCAGCAGCTTGTTCGGACTAGCGGGGGGGGAGACCCAGTACTTC
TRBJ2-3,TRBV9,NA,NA,CASSVSAGSGADTQYF,TGTGCCAGCAGCGTATCTGCGGGGAGCGGCGCAGATACGCAGTATTTT
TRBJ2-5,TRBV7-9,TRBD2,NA,CASSLVAGGQETQYF,TGTGCCAGCAGCTTAGTAGCGGGAGGCCAAGAGACCCAGTACTTC
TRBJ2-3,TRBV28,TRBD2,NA,CASKSGGAGDTQYF,TGTGCCAGCAAAAGCGGGGGGGCTGGAGATACGCAGTATTTT
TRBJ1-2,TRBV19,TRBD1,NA,CASSYVRGDGYTF,TGTGCCAGTAGTTATGTCAGGGGGGATGGCTACACCTTC
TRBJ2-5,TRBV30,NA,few,CAWRKGASRTQYF,TGTGCCTGGAGGAAAGGGGCATCTCGGACCCAGTACTTC
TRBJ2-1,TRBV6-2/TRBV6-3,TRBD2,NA,CASSQTSANEQFF,TGTGCCAGCAGCCAGACTAGCGCTAATGAGCAGTTCTTC